This T cell receptor (beta chain) was found in a study of cytomegalovirus exposure and HLA in healthy donors. Notes on the study in general: Specific recognition of CMV antigens was confirmed in vitro for three chains (all CMV-associated). Most CMV-associated TCR beta chains were later found to appear HLA-restricted. Segments of the TCR beta V type were, in most cases, productive about 90% or about 30% of the time in an earlier analysis.

This CDR3 is 18 amino acids long. Germline V gene sequence: CDR1 SGHAT, CDR2 FQNNGV. PCR primers comprised 60 Vbeta and 13 Jbeta primers. The data were produced by immunoSEQ multiplex PCR, yet TCRdb's version contains in-frame clones alone and is incomplete. The sample has 110,000 or so clones, 65% to 90% seen once. This clone was observed a handful of times. The antigen remains unidentified. The germline gene is not matched at one end of the junction; a read error may be the cause. Sequencing used PBMCs. This receptor was obtained from a middle-aged woman in good health and CMV-seronegative. This rearrangement joins TRBV11-2 to TRBJ2-2; D possibly corresponds to TRBD2 (7 bases). Written as DNA, the CDR3 is TGTGCCAGCAGCGTAGAGGGGGTCGGGGGAGGGTCGGCCGGGGAGCTGTTTTTT. Protein product: CASSVEGVGGGSAGELFF.